This entry features one T cell receptor beta chain sequence. CDR1 and CDR2 (germline): SGHNT, YENEEA. The germline V and J ends were trimmed by 0 bases and 0 bases, with 18 bases remaining between them. This CDR3 comprises 20 residues. This specimen comes from a study of blood T cell repertoires in COVID-19. Background on the study: There were acute and convalescent COVID-19 samples, and they came from the United States, Italy and Spain. Nucleic acid was either cDNA or gDNA, and it came from T cells, B-cell-depleted T cells, or PBMCs.

The authors' processing: Quantification of nucleated cells was approximated via reference gene primer amplification. The data were produced by immunoSEQ multiplex PCR, yet TCRdb's version contains in-frame clones alone and is incomplete. The V and J calls and clone size are taken from that table; D and trimming were inferred from the DNA. The sample comprises hundreds of thousands of clones, roughly 85% of which are singletons, and approximately 7.9% rests with the top ten. The receptor's source is a human donor in a cohort sampled during active COVID-19. The rearrangement joins TRBV11-3 to TRBJ2-6; D possibly corresponds to TRBD2 (6 bases). The sequencing sample was made of peripheral blood. Here the CDR3 DNA reads TGTGCCAGCAGCTTAGATGTGCATCGGGGGAGGAGCTCTGGGGCCAACGTCCTGACTTTC. This encodes CASSLDVHRGRSSGANVLTF.